The source of this T cell receptor beta chain is a study of blood T cell repertoires in COVID-19. Study information: There were acute and convalescent COVID-19 samples, and they came from the United States, Italy and Spain.

Germline CDR1 reads SEHNR; CDR2 reads FQNEAQ (reference sequence). The CDR3 extends over 15 amino acids. V dropped 6 bases and J dropped 4; count of bases not matched to a gene: 11. Authors' methods: Estimation of nucleated cell counts was performed using reference gene primer amplification. Produced via immunoSEQ multiplex PCR; TCRdb's table is partial and in-frame only. That table is the source of V, J and clone size, and D and trimming were worked out from the DNA. The repertoire holds roughly 95,000 clones, over 80% seen once, with roughly 3.9% in the top ten. The sequence was collected from a woman between 45 and 60 years old in a cohort sampled during active COVID-19. Specimen: peripheral blood. The rearrangement joins TRBV7-9 to TRBJ1-2, with 7 bases aligning to TRBD1. The CDR3 DNA reads TGTGCCAGCAGACCGGGACAGAGCTACTTCTATGGCTACACCTTC. It yields the protein CASRPGQSYFYGYTF. Looking up the rest from reference TRBV7-9 and TRBJ1-2 gives the full variable domain: DTGVSQNPRHKITKRGQNVTFRCDPISEHNRLYWYRQTLGQGPEFLTYFQNEAQLEKSRLLSDRFSAERPKGSFSTLEIQRTEQGDSAMYLCASRPGQSYFYGYTFGSGTRLTVV.